Each of the 18 T cell receptor beta chains below was sequenced from the same sample in a study of T cells after yellow fever vaccination. TCRdb re-called the 5' RACE reads with MiXCR, one entry per CDR3 protein. This table holds almost 600,000 distinct CDR3 sequences, approximately 13% found once. Sequences were derived from PBMCs, sampled on the day of the yellow fever booster vaccination. The receptors here all came from a young man who received the YFV17D yellow fever vaccine.

This clonotype was seen only a few times. The chain couples TRBV5-1 to TRBJ2-5, with 8 bases matching TRBD1. The CDR3 runs to 16 residues. V shed 4 bases and J 3 bases; nucleotides not matched to a gene: 11. Germline V gene lookup returns CDR1 SGHRS and CDR2 YFSETQ. This CDR3 reads CASSHGQGEGKETQYF. DNA of the CDR3: TGCGCCAGCAGCCATGGACAGGGAGAAGGAAAAGAGACCCAGTACTTC.

The chain couples TRBV2 to TRBJ2-3; D not certain. The ends were cut back, 7 bases at V and 2 bases at J, with 10 bases in the middle. The germline V gene encodes CDR1 SNHLY and CDR2 FYNNEI. There are 13 residues in the CDR3. CDR3 nucleotides: TGTGCCAGCACCCCCCGCTTCACAGATACGCAGTATTTT. Its protein product is CASTPRFTDTQYF.

V gene TRBV11-2 combines with J gene TRBJ2-1, with 10 bases fitting TRBD2. The germline gives CDR1 SGHAT, CDR2 FQNNGV. V dropped 6 bases and J dropped 4; count of bases not matched to a gene: 6. This CDR3 is built from 15 residues. The CDR3 DNA is TGTGCCAGCAGTACAGGACTAGCGGAATACAATGAGCAGTTCTTC. Translated: CASSTGLAEYNEQFF.

In its sample, this clonotype was seen a few times. The chain recombines TRBV20-1 with TRBJ2-6; 8 bases line up with TRBD1. CDR1 and CDR2 (germline): DFQATT, SNEGSKA (reference sequence). V lost 6 bases to trimming and J lost 2 bases; unmatched junction nucleotides: 15. The CDR3 length is 18 residues. In nucleotides, the CDR3 is TGCAGTGCCTCCTCGGGTGTCAGGGGGCCGGCTGGGGCCAACGTCCTGACTTTC. Protein: CSASSGVRGPAGANVLTF.

This clonotype was observed a few times. The chain couples TRBV4-3 to TRBJ1-1; 10 bases are shared with TRBD1. The CDR3 loop spans 18 amino acids. The J segment lost 1 base and the V segment lost 0 bases, leaving 8 bases of the junction unmatched. Germline CDR1 LGHNA, CDR2 YSLEER. CDR3 DNA: TGCGCCAGCAGCCAAGAAATGGGCGGGACAGGGGAGAACACTGAAGCTTTCTTT. Its protein is CASSQEMGGTGENTEAFF.

The chain is built from TRBV7-3 and TRBJ2-1; TRBD2 is a possible D gene (6 bases). Germline V gene lookup returns CDR1 SGHTA and CDR2 FQGTGA. CDR3 length: 14 amino acids. V shed 5 bases and J shed 9 bases, with 17 bases lying between them. CDR3 coding DNA: TGTGCCAGCAGCCGGGACTTTGTCTCAAGTGAGCAGTTCTTC. Its protein is CASSRDFVSSEQFF. The variable domain in full, with the rest retrieved from reference TRBV7-3 and TRBJ2-1, is GAGVSQTPSNKVTEKGKYVELRCDPISGHTALYWYRQSLGQGPEFLIYFQGTGAADDSGLPNDRFFAVRPEGSVSTLKIQRTERGDSAVYLCASSRDFVSSEQFFGPGTRLTVL.

The chain couples TRBV29-1 to TRBJ2-1; 12 positions match TRBD2. With 1 base clipped from V and 6 bases from J, the junction kept 7 bases outside the gene matches. The CDR3 covers 16 residues. Germline V gene sequence: CDR1 SQVTM, CDR2 ANQGSEA. CDR3 coding DNA: TGCAGCGTTGAAGGTGGGGCTAGCGGGAGGGTCAATGAGCAGTTCTTC. It specifies CSVEGGASGRVNEQFF.

DNA for the CDR3: TGTGCCAGCTCACCACACGCCTCTGATCTGATTTACGAGCAGTACTTC. Its protein is CASSPHASDLIYEQYF. This chain links TRBV18 with TRBJ2-7; D not resolved. The CDR3 is 16 amino acids. Germline V gives CDR1 KGHSH, CDR2 LQKENI. Trimming shortened V by 1 base and J by 4 bases, and 17 bases separated the two germline ends.

The genes are TRBV10-3 and TRBJ2-3, with 7 bases identical to TRBD1. The junction had 11 bases not matched to a gene; V was cut back by 10 bases and J by 4 bases. Germline V gene lookup returns CDR1 ENHRY and CDR2 SYGVKD. The CDR3 extends over 14 amino acids. CDR3 protein: CASLGDRVPDTQYF. CDR3 in DNA: TGTGCCAGTCTAGGAGACAGGGTTCCAGATACGCAGTATTTT.

The rearrangement joins TRBV7-2 to TRBJ2-3, with TRBD2 identical over 13 bases. The germline V gene has CDR1 SGHTA and CDR2 FQGNSA. The CDR3 extends over 16 amino acids. Trimming took 0 bases from V and 5 from J; bases not matched to a gene: 2. The CDR3 loop is CASSLAGLAGKDTQYF. CDR3 in DNA: TGTGCCAGCAGCTTAGCGGGACTAGCGGGAAAAGATACGCAGTATTTT.

The V gene is TRBV28, the J gene TRBJ2-7; no definite D call. V lost 6 bases, J lost 2 bases, and 20 bases lay in between. Germline CDR1 reads MDHEN; CDR2 reads SYDVKM. This CDR3 contains 16 residues. The DNA of the CDR3 is TGTGCCAGCAGCCTGGGCGGATCTCCAAATGCCTACGAGCAGTACTTC. Its protein is CASSLGGSPNAYEQYF.

The chain employs TRBV7-2 and TRBJ2-5; the match to TRBD2 covers 9 bases. This CDR3 comprises 15 residues. Germline values: CDR1 SGHTA, CDR2 FQGNSA. The ends lost 1 base at V and 10 bases at J; junction bases unmatched: 10. The CDR3 bases are TGTGCCAGCAGCTTAGGAGACAGGACTAGCGCCCGCCAGTACTTC. It encodes CASSLGDRTSARQYF.

The chain joins TRBV2 to TRBJ2-7; 10 bases are a match to TRBD2. V gave up 7 bases and J gave up 7 bases; unmatched junction bases: 10. CDR1 and CDR2 (germline): SNHLY, FYNNEI. This CDR3 has 14 amino acids. The CDR3 DNA reads TGTGCCAGCACTGGACTAGCGGAGACCCCGGAGCAGTACTTC. It is translated as CASTGLAETPEQYF. Full variable domain (missing parts from reference TRBV2 and TRBJ2-7): EPEVTQTPSHQVTQMGQEVILRCVPISNHLYFYWYRQILGQKVEFLVSFYNNEISEKSEIFDDQFSVERPDGSNFTLKIRSTKLEDSAMYFCASTGLAETPEQYFGPGTRLTVT.

The chain employs TRBV24-1 and TRBJ2-7; TRBD1 matches 12 bases. The V segment lost 11 bases and the J segment 6 bases; nucleotides outside the gene matches: 13. CDR1 is KGHDR and CDR2 is SFDVKD in the germline V gene. The CDR3 is 15 residues long. The CDR3 region is CASGTRDRGLLEQYF. DNA for the CDR3: TGTGCCAGCGGAACCCGGGACAGGGGGCTCCTCGAGCAGTACTTC.

This clonotype has just a few counts. The chain uses TRBV7-2 and TRBJ1-2; no clear D. Germline V gene sequence: CDR1 SGHTA, CDR2 FQGNSA. The CDR3 spans 14 residues. Trimming shortened V by 0 bases and J by 0 bases, and 5 bases separated the two germline ends. In DNA form, the CDR3 reads TGTGCCAGCAGCTTAGCGCCGACTAACTATGGCTACACCTTC. Its translation is CASSLAPTNYGYTF.

The sample holds one count of this clonotype. The chain joins TRBV20-1 to TRBJ2-5; D may be TRBD1 (7 bases). The CDR3 has 15 amino acids. Trimming shortened V by 2 bases and J by 0 bases, and 13 bases separated the two germline ends. Germline CDR1 reads DFQATT; CDR2 reads SNEGSKA (reference sequence). The chain's CDR3 is CSARSGDSNQETQYF. In DNA, the CDR3 is TGCAGTGCTAGATCGGGGGACAGTAACCAAGAGACCCAGTACTTC.

This clonotype was picked up a small number of times. The chain has TRBV19 and TRBJ2-1; D unresolved. Trimming pared 5 bases from V and 9 bases from J, leaving 11 bases between. Germline V lookup: CDR1 LNHDA, CDR2 SQIVND (reference sequence). This CDR3 has 12 residues. The CDR3 sequence is CASSPWTGEQFF. The CDR3 coding sequence is TGTGCCAGTAGTCCCTGGACGGGTGAGCAGTTCTTC. The variable domain in full, with the rest retrieved from reference TRBV19 and TRBJ2-1, is DGGITQSPKYLFRKEGQNVTLSCEQNLNHDAMYWYRQDPGQGLRLIYYSQIVNDFQKGDIAEGYSVSREKKESFPLTVTSAQKNPTAFYLCASSPWTGEQFFGPGTRLTVL.

This clonotype was detected a few times. The chain is built from TRBV12-3 or TRBV12-4 and TRBJ2-2, with 7 bases fitting TRBD2. After removal of 2 bases from V and 6 bases from J, the junction contained 6 bases not matched to a gene. CDR3 length: 15 residues. The CDR3 region has the DNA TGTGCCAGCAGTTTACGCGGGAGTAGATCCGGGGAGCTGTTTTTT. Amino acid sequence: CASSLRGSRSGELFF.